A selection of T cell receptor beta chains follows, all from one sample in a study of blood T cell repertoires in COVID-19. Sequenced by immunoSEQ multiplex PCR; TCRdb stores in-frame clones only, minus some. The sample records around 210,000 clones, more than 80% being singletons. The sequencing input was peripheral blood. These receptors all come from a woman aged 80 or over with COVID-19, enrolled during active disease. Both conserved end residues are part of each CDR3. The D gene is left open where the match is weak. Clone size, where shown, is once, few, many, or a class for clones that have expanded.

D | J | length | V | size | DNA | CDR3
TRBD1 | TRBJ1-3 | 14 | TRBV9 | - | TGTGCCAGCAGCGCAGTGGGACAGCCGAACACCATATATTTT | CASSAVGQPNTIYF
- | TRBJ1-2 | 13 | TRBV6-5 | few | TGTGCCAGCAGTTTGGAGGGCCACGATGGCTACACCTTC | CASSLEGHDGYTF
TRBD1 | TRBJ1-4 | 15 | TRBV6-6 | - | TGTGCCAGCAGTTCCAGGGGGCAAACTAATGAAAAACTGTTTTTT | CASSSRGQTNEKLFF
- | TRBJ1-2 | 13 | TRBV7-8 | - | TGTGCCAGCAGCTTAGATTTAGGGGGTGGCTACACCTTC | CASSLDLGGGYTF
- | TRBJ2-1 | 14 | TRBV5-1 | - | TGCGCCAGCACCCCGGGGGATTCCTACAATGAGCAGTTCTTC | CASTPGDSYNEQFF
TRBD2 | TRBJ2-5 | 14 | TRBV3-1/TRBV3-2 | - | TGTGCCAGCAGCCAAGATAGCGGGAGGGAGACCCAGTACTTC | CASSQDSGRETQYF
TRBD1 | TRBJ2-7 | 15 | TRBV11-2 | few | TGTGCCAGCAGCTGGTACCGGGACAGGGGCTACGAGCAGTACTTC | CASSWYRDRGYEQYF
- | TRBJ1-5 | 14 | TRBV6-5 | - | TGTGCCAGCTCTATTAACAGGAGCAATCAGCCCCAGCATTTT | CASSINRSNQPQHF
- | TRBJ1-2 | 13 | TRBV18 | - | TGTGCCAGCTCACCAGTTCACTCGGGGGGCTACACCTTC | CASSPVHSGGYTF
TRBD1 | TRBJ1-2 | 14 | TRBV11-2 | - | TGTGCCAGTCGACAGGGGTCTACTTACTATGGCTACACCTTC | CASRQGSTYYGYTF
- | TRBJ2-1 | 16 | TRBV28 | few | TGTGCCAGCAGTTTACGGCGGGGCAACACCTACAATGAGCAGTTCTTC | CASSLRRGNTYNEQFF
- | TRBJ2-5 | 13 | TRBV7-6 | - | TGTGCCAGCAGCTATACAGGGCAAGAGACCCAGTACTTC | CASSYTGQETQYF
TRBD2 | TRBJ2-2 | 17 | TRBV18 | - | TGTGCCAGCTCACCACCGCCCAGCGGGGTATACACCGGGGAGCTGTTTTTT | CASSPPPSGVYTGELFF
- | TRBJ1-1 | 14 | TRBV3-1/TRBV3-2 | - | TGTGCCAGCAGCCTCCTGGACGGGGATACTGAAGCTTTCTTT | CASSLLDGDTEAFF
TRBD1 | TRBJ1-6 | 17 | TRBV7-8 | - | TGTGCCAGCAGCCCCACTCTCAACAGGGGAGAGGAATCACCCCTCCACTTT | CASSPTLNRGEESPLHF
TRBD1 | TRBJ2-7 | 15 | TRBV19 | - | TGTGCCAGGCCCAGGCGAGGGACAGGGCAATACGAGCAGTACTTC | CARPRRGTGQYEQYF
- | TRBJ2-1 | 17 | TRBV5-4 | - | TGTGCCAGCAGCTTGAGGGCGGCAGGGTCTTCCTACAATGAGCAGTTCTTC | CASSLRAAGSSYNEQFF
TRBD1 | TRBJ1-4 | 15 | TRBV7-2 | - | TGTGCCAGCAGCTACACCGGGACAGGGGGCGAAAAACTGTTTTTT | CASSYTGTGGEKLFF
- | TRBJ2-2 | 14 | TRBV24-1 | - | TGTGCCACCTCGAGGGAACCTCCCCCCGGGGAGCTGTTTTTT | CATSREPPPGELFF
TRBD2 | TRBJ2-1 | 17 | TRBV3-1/TRBV3-2 | once | TGTGCCAGCAGCCAAGAGGATAGGGGACTAGGTGGGAATGAGCAGTTCTTC | CASSQEDRGLGGNEQFF
- | TRBJ2-1 | 15 | TRBV7-6 | - | TGTGCCAGCAGCTTTGGTCGGAGCTCCTACAATGAGCAGTTCTTC | CASSFGRSSYNEQFF
- | TRBJ1-1 | 13 | TRBV3-1/TRBV3-2 | - | TGTGCCAGCAGCCCCCAACAGGGCGCTGAAGCTTTCTTT | CASSPQQGAEAFF